This TCR beta chain was observed in a study of response to subunit inactivated influenza vaccine (dated by TCRdb to 2016 to 2019). General notes on the study: To follow how T cells responded to a trivalent subunit inactivated influenza vaccine, the researchers relied on deep quantitative profiling of the T cell receptor repertoire. Results and caveats for the whole study, not just this receptor: According to the authors, only a limited number of new T cells may be recruited by each seasonal influenza vaccination.

For this clonotype: Its recognized antigen is unknown. This sequence may be a read error, since a much larger clone differs from it by one base. The CDR3 ends on some other residue instead of the conserved phenylalanine or tryptophan, so this is likely a read error.

Library prep was done by RT-PCR. TCRdb shows the sequencer as Illumina HiSeq 2500. TCRdb handled the public reads itself, with Q25 trimming in fastp and clone calling in MiXCR, and kept productive beta chains. All rows with the same CDR3 protein become a single entry with the most common DNA and genes. The sample yields 560,000 or so distinct CDR3 sequences; under 9% were counted once. Over 10% of the sample is taken by the ten largest. The CDR3 region is 12 residues in length, termini included. Kept here is only the CDR3 DNA, which spans 36 bases and is read in frame from base 1. V is reduced by 7 bases and J by 5 bases, leaving a spacing of 14 bases between them. CDR1 SQVTM and CDR2 ANQGSEA are derived from the germline V gene.

Here the chain combines TRBV29-1 and TRBJ1-1; a weak D assignment points to TRBD1 (6 bases agree). The origin of this receptor is a man between 50 and 75 years old who received an inactivated influenza vaccine. Donor details come from another sample of the same person, matched by shared clones. The source was PBMCs from blood, collected roughly 24 months after vaccination. The DNA sequence reads TGCAGCGCAGAACAGGGAGGGACTGAAGCTTTCTCT. Its translation is CSAEQGGTEAFS.